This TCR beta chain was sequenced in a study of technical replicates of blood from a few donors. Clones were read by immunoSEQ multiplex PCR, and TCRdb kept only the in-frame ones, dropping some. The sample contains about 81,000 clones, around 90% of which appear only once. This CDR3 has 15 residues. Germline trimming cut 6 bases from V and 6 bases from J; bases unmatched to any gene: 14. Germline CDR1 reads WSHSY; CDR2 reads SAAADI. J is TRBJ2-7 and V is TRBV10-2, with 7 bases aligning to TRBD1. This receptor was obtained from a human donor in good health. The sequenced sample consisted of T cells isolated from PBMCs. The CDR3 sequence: CASSTSGTAYFEQYF. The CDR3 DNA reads TGCGCCAGCAGCACATCCGGGACAGCCTATTTCGAGCAGTACTTC.